A selection of T cell receptor beta chains follows, all from one sample in a study of blood T cell repertoires in COVID-19. Some clones are missing from TCRdb's copy, which holds only in-frame ones; the method was immunoSEQ multiplex PCR. The sample carries 200,000 to 250,000 clones, approximately 90% recorded once. What was sequenced was peripheral blood. These receptors all stem from a woman between 18 and 29 years old who had recovered from COVID-19. CDR3s include the opening cysteine and the closing phenylalanine or tryptophan.

v_call: TRBV19
j_call: TRBJ1-1
cdr3_aa: CASSTGQNTEAFF

v_call: TRBV2
j_call: TRBJ2-1
cdr3_aa: CASGLALGRDDEQFF

v_call: TRBV13
j_call: TRBJ2-3
cdr3_aa: CASSLRASGGTDTQYF

v_call: TRBV21-1
j_call: TRBJ2-1
cdr3_aa: CASRLQRVAGLNNEQFF

v_call: TRBV24-1
j_call: TRBJ2-7
cdr3_aa: CATSAGRGSREEQYF

v_call: TRBV12-5
j_call: TRBJ2-3
cdr3_aa: CASGLGGFADTQYF

v_call: TRBV30
j_call: TRBJ1-3
cdr3_aa: CAWSEGTGGFGNTIYF

v_call: TRBV5-6
j_call: TRBJ2-7
cdr3_aa: CASSWTGTYEQYF

v_call: TRBV7-9
j_call: TRBJ1-1
cdr3_aa: CASSPPLGTMNTEAFF

v_call: TRBV27
j_call: TRBJ2-2
cdr3_aa: CASSLSGTSGDKGGELFF

v_call: TRBV27
j_call: TRBJ1-5
cdr3_aa: CASSSDRRQPQHF

v_call: TRBV12-3/TRBV12-4
j_call: TRBJ1-2
cdr3_aa: CASSTGQFYGYTF

v_call: TRBV29-1
j_call: TRBJ2-1
cdr3_aa: CSVEGGEYYNEQFF

v_call: TRBV10-3
j_call: TRBJ2-3
cdr3_aa: CAISESKAGGSTDTQYF

v_call: TRBV9
j_call: TRBJ2-5
cdr3_aa: CASSNTPGQHRETQYF

v_call: TRBV3-1/TRBV3-2
j_call: TRBJ2-7
cdr3_aa: CASSPLDRGDKYF

v_call: TRBV18
j_call: TRBJ1-5
cdr3_aa: CASSPQRGNQPQHF

v_call: TRBV25-1
j_call: TRBJ2-1
cdr3_aa: CASSEGAEIEQFF

v_call: TRBV19
j_call: TRBJ2-2
cdr3_aa: CASRGLADTGELFF

v_call: TRBV5-6
j_call: TRBJ2-2
cdr3_aa: CASSLAQREYAGELFF

v_call: TRBV5-4
j_call: TRBJ2-7
cdr3_aa: CASSEGTSYEQYF

v_call: TRBV13
j_call: TRBJ2-3
cdr3_aa: CASSFEADTQYF

v_call: TRBV11-1
j_call: TRBJ2-3
cdr3_aa: CASSFESPSTDTQYF

v_call: TRBV21-1
j_call: TRBJ2-3
cdr3_aa: CASFKRVPDTQYF

v_call: TRBV21-1
j_call: TRBJ2-3
cdr3_aa: CASSQRGGLADTDTQYF

v_call: TRBV7-2
j_call: TRBJ2-6
cdr3_aa: CASSLGLRAGANVLTF

v_call: TRBV7-9
j_call: TRBJ1-4
cdr3_aa: CASSSDRQGSEKLFF

v_call: TRBV29-1
j_call: TRBJ2-1
cdr3_aa: CSVTGLVNNEQFF

v_call: TRBV18
j_call: TRBJ2-3
cdr3_aa: CASSRGRAPDTQYF

v_call: TRBV30
j_call: TRBJ1-4
cdr3_aa: CAWSVIRARPTNEKLFF

v_call: TRBV6-5
j_call: TRBJ2-2
cdr3_aa: CASSRTGAGELFF

v_call: TRBV29-1
j_call: TRBJ2-3
cdr3_aa: CSVGPESTDTQYF

v_call: TRBV5-1
j_call: TRBJ2-1
cdr3_aa: CASSFSAGEQFF

v_call: TRBV6-2/TRBV6-3
j_call: TRBJ2-7
cdr3_aa: CASSWGQGAYEQYF

v_call: TRBV5-6
j_call: TRBJ1-2
cdr3_aa: CASSLDLKRGGYTF

v_call: TRBV21-1
j_call: TRBJ2-2
cdr3_aa: CASTLGTCPITGELFF

v_call: TRBV7-9
j_call: TRBJ2-5
cdr3_aa: CASSPYSSVGEREETQYF

v_call: TRBV18
j_call: TRBJ1-4
cdr3_aa: CASSPDRDSLSRVFF

v_call: TRBV20-1
j_call: TRBJ1-1
cdr3_aa: CSAPRQEKAFF

v_call: TRBV4-3
j_call: TRBJ2-3
cdr3_aa: CASSQDYGSGRAGSYF

v_call: TRBV5-6
j_call: TRBJ1-2
cdr3_aa: CASSLPQGNYGYTF

v_call: TRBV14
j_call: TRBJ2-7
cdr3_aa: CASSQEGQGPLFYEQYF

v_call: TRBV6-2/TRBV6-3
j_call: TRBJ2-7
cdr3_aa: CASSYRVHEQYF

v_call: TRBV29-1
j_call: TRBJ2-7
cdr3_aa: CSVEEISKGSYEQYF

v_call: TRBV3-1/TRBV3-2
j_call: TRBJ2-7
cdr3_aa: CASSQGPAGVYEQYF

v_call: TRBV7-2
j_call: TRBJ1-3
cdr3_aa: CASSFLEGFGNTIYF

v_call: TRBV13
j_call: TRBJ1-6
cdr3_aa: CASSPGAGSHSPLHF

v_call: TRBV19
j_call: TRBJ2-5
cdr3_aa: CASSILDLAGGETQYF

v_call: TRBV5-1
j_call: TRBJ2-3
cdr3_aa: CASSVLTDTQYF

v_call: TRBV3-1/TRBV3-2
j_call: TRBJ2-1
cdr3_aa: CASSLHSSGNEQFF

v_call: TRBV12-5
j_call: TRBJ2-3
cdr3_aa: CASGPGLAGLTDTQYF

v_call: TRBV9
j_call: TRBJ1-1
cdr3_aa: CASSGHDRQALNTEAFF

v_call: TRBV28
j_call: TRBJ1-4
cdr3_aa: CASSSARTNEKLFF

v_call: TRBV5-8
j_call: TRBJ1-6
cdr3_aa: CASRSYEGNSPLHF

v_call: TRBV7-8
j_call: TRBJ2-2
cdr3_aa: CASSLVLAGGPFTGELFF

v_call: TRBV28
j_call: TRBJ1-4
cdr3_aa: CASSLREKLFF

v_call: TRBV11-1
j_call: TRBJ2-3
cdr3_aa: CASSLNYGTQYF

v_call: TRBV30
j_call: TRBJ2-2
cdr3_aa: CAWSIGRTGELFF

v_call: TRBV14
j_call: TRBJ2-3
cdr3_aa: CASSQDGLAGVYTDTQYF